This T cell receptor (beta chain) was recorded in a study of blood T cell repertoires in COVID-19. Overall study context: From the United States, Italy and Spain came samples of acute and convalescent COVID-19. Sources were T cells, B-cell-depleted T cells, or PBMCs; the material itself was cDNA or gDNA.

V shed 3 bases and J 5 bases; nucleotides not matched to a gene: 6. Looked up from germline, CDR1 is LNHDA and CDR2 is SQIVND (reference sequence). The CDR3 is 14 amino acids. Source study methods: Reference gene primers were amplified, and this amplification served to estimate nucleated cell counts. Sequencing was performed with immunoSEQ multiplex PCR; in TCRdb, only in-frame clones are kept and a portion is missing. V, J and clone size are taken as reported in that table, and D and trimming were inferred from the DNA itself. Among approximately 200,000 clones listed, about 85% were seen once. Note on this clone: Other DNA sequences in this sample translate to the same CDR3.

Material: peripheral blood. This chain joins TRBV19 and TRBJ2-5; 7 bases are shared with TRBD1. The sequence was obtained from a man over 45 who had recovered from COVID-19. The CDR3 reads CASSIRTGRETQYF. Here the CDR3 DNA reads TGTGCCAGTAGTATTCGGACAGGCAGGGAGACCCAGTACTTC. The variable domain in full, completed from reference TRBV19 and TRBJ2-5, reads DGGITQSPKYLFRKEGQNVTLSCEQNLNHDAMYWYRQDPGQGLRLIYYSQIVNDFQKGDIAEGYSVSREKKESFPLTVTSAQKNPTAFYLCASSIRTGRETQYFGPGTRLLVL.